These T cell receptor beta chains were read from a single sample in a study of beta chain features in type 1 diabetes. Sequencing used immunoSEQ multiplex PCR; TCRdb keeps in-frame clones, though not all of them. The profile covers hundreds of thousands of clones, with 11% to 15% appearing a single time and just under 0.04% taken by the ten largest. The sample consisted of naive CD4+ T cells from blood. The origin of the receptors is a man aged 18 to 30 with type 1 diabetes. Both conserved end residues are part of each CDR3. D genes are given only for firm matches. Clone size is given for some rows only: seen once, a few or many times, or a class if the clone is expanded.

V	size	D	J	DNA	CDR3
TRBV7-6	few	.	TRBJ2-7	TGTGCCAGCAGCTTGTCCAGCGCCGGCTACGAGCAGTACTTC	CASSLSSAGYEQYF
TRBV19	.	TRBD2	TRBJ2-2	TGTGCCAGTACCTTGGGGACTAGCGGGAGGGCCGGGGAGCTGTTTTTT	CASTLGTSGRAGELFF
TRBV28	few	.	TRBJ1-6	TGTGCCAGCAGGGTGGGGGTTTCACCCCTCCACTTT	CASRVGVSPLHF
TRBV10-3	few	.	TRBJ2-1	TGTGCCATGTCCCAGGTTCTCTACAATGAGCAGTTCTTC	CAMSQVLYNEQFF
TRBV5-1	few	TRBD2	TRBJ2-3	TGCGCCAGCAGACTAGCGGGAGAGTGGGATACGCAGTATTTT	CASRLAGEWDTQYF
TRBV4-1	.	TRBD1	TRBJ2-7	TGCGCCAGCAGCCAAGATTACGGGACAGGGAGGGAGCAGTACTTC	CASSQDYGTGREQYF
TRBV30	.	.	TRBJ1-2	TGTGCCTGGAGTCTCTGGGTAGGGGCTAATGGCTACACCTTC	CAWSLWVGANGYTF
TRBV6-5	few	TRBD1	TRBJ2-3	TGTGCCAGCAGACAGGGGACAGATACGCAGTATTTT	CASRQGTDTQYF
TRBV5-1	few	TRBD1	TRBJ2-3	TGCGCCAGCAGCCTGGACAGGGAGACGCAGTATTTT	CASSLDRETQYF
TRBV6-1	.	.	TRBJ2-7	TGTGCCAGCAGTGAAAGGCCTTACATTCCCAGCGAGCAGTACTTC	CASSERPYIPSEQYF
TRBV18	.	.	TRBJ1-4	TGTGCCAGCTCACCCAGGGTGGAAGGTGAAAAACTGTTTTTT	CASSPRVEGEKLFF
TRBV6-4	.	.	TRBJ2-1	TGTGCCAGCAGTGACTCTTTGACGGGTAATGAGCAGTTCTTC	CASSDSLTGNEQFF
TRBV30	.	TRBD2	TRBJ2-2	TGTGCCTGGAGCCACCACTTTGCGGGAGGCCGGAGGATCGGGGAGCTGTTTTTT	CAWSHHFAGGRRIGELFF
TRBV5-1	few	TRBD1	TRBJ2-5	TGCGCCAGCAGCTTCGGGACAGTCCAAGAGACCCAGTACTTC	CASSFGTVQETQYF
TRBV5-6	.	.	TRBJ1-6	TGTGCCAGCAGCTTGGAGCGGATTAGCTCCTATAATTCACCCCTCCACTTT	CASSLERISSYNSPLHF
TRBV30	few	TRBD1	TRBJ2-7	TGTGCCTGGAGTCGCAGAGGGGGCAGCCTCTACAAGCAGTACTTC	CAWSRRGGSLYKQYF
TRBV18	.	.	TRBJ2-2	TGTGCCAGCTCACCTCCGGGCACCGGGGAGCTGTTTTTT	CASSPPGTGELFF
TRBV29-1	.	.	TRBJ2-7	TGCAGCGTGAAGACAGGTCTCGGGGACGAGCAGTACTTC	CSVKTGLGDEQYF